Listed here are 7 T cell receptor beta chains from one sample, sequenced in a study of cytomegalovirus exposure and HLA in healthy donors. Measured with immunoSEQ multiplex PCR; TCRdb has only the in-frame clones, and not every one. The sample contains 100,000 to 150,000 clones, 89% of which appear only once. Sequencing was carried out using PBMCs. Every receptor here comes from a young woman in good health and CMV-seronegative.

The rearrangement joins TRBV6-5 to TRBJ1-1; no firm D call. The germline V and J ends were trimmed by 6 bases and 7 bases, with 9 bases remaining between them. The CDR3 length is 11 residues. Germline values: CDR1 MNHEY, CDR2 SVGAGI. CDR3 bases: TGTGCCAGCAGGTCAGGCCTTGAAGCTTTCTTT. Translating gives CASRSGLEAFF.

The gene calls are TRBV9 and TRBJ2-1, with 8 bases lining up with TRBD2. V lost 0 bases, J lost 9 bases, and 8 bases stayed unmatched. The CDR3 runs to 15 residues. The germline V gene encodes CDR1 SGDLS and CDR2 YYNGEE. The CDR3 is CASSVEGSGNGEQFF. The CDR3 DNA is TGTGCCAGCAGCGTAGAGGGTAGCGGGAATGGTGAGCAGTTCTTC. Complete variable domain (other parts from reference TRBV9 and TRBJ2-1): DSGVTQTPKHLITATGQRVTLRCSPRSGDLSVYWYQQSLDQGLQFLIQYYNGEERAKGNILERFSAQQFPDLHSELNLSSLELGDSALYFCASSVEGSGNGEQFFGPGTRLTVL.

The gene calls are TRBV4-2 and TRBJ2-3, with 8 positions matching TRBD1. J gave up 4 bases and V 0 bases, and 6 bases lay outside the gene matches. Germline V gene data show CDR1 as LGHNA and CDR2 as YNFKEQ. The length of the CDR3 is 16 residues. CDR3 sequence reads: CASSQDPGQGADTQYF. As DNA, the CDR3 is TGTGCCAGCAGCCAAGACCCCGGACAGGGAGCAGATACGCAGTATTTT.

J is TRBJ1-6 and V is TRBV30, with TRBD1 as a possible D gene (5 bases). The length of the CDR3 is 14 residues. Trimming removed 5 bases at V and 0 bases at J, with 8 bases between. The germline gives CDR1 GTSNPN, CDR2 SVGIG (reference sequence). Here the CDR3 DNA reads TGTGCCTGGGGACATAGCTCCTATAATTCACCCCTCCACTTT. Amino acids: CAWGHSSYNSPLHF.

The chain has TRBV7-6 and TRBJ1-5; D is perhaps TRBD1 (5 bases). The V and J ends lost 4 bases and 7 bases respectively, with 14 bases between them. Per the germline V gene, CDR1 is SGHVS and CDR2 is FNYEAQ. CDR3 size: 14 residues. The CDR3 here is CASSSGGLLQPQHF. CDR3 nucleotides: TGTGCCAGCAGCTCGGGGGGATTACTCCAGCCCCAGCATTTT.

V is TRBV27 and J is TRBJ1-5; TRBD1 might be the D (6 bases). Germline CDR1 reads MNHEY; CDR2 reads SMNVEV (reference sequence). Trimming stripped 7 bases from V and 0 bases from J, with 13 bases between. The CDR3 extends over 15 amino acids. CDR3 protein: CASTAGGNSNQPQHF. Written as DNA, the CDR3 is TGTGCCAGCACCGCGGGGGGCAATAGCAATCAGCCCCAGCATTTT.

This chain joins TRBV29-1 and TRBJ2-5; 11 nucleotides match TRBD1. V was clipped by 7 bases and J by 5 bases; unmatched bases: 9. Germline CDR1 and CDR2: SQVTM and ANQGSEA. The CDR3 has 14 residues. DNA of the CDR3: TGCAGCGCTCTGGGACAGGGGGAGTGGGAGACCCAGTACTTC. It is translated as CSALGQGEWETQYF.